One sample yielded the 23 T cell receptor beta chains listed below, sequenced in a study of beta chain features in type 1 diabetes. General study points: Significant though moderate, a shortening of TCRB CDR3s appeared in all four CD4+ subsets of Type 1 diabetes patients.

The investigators reverse transcribed all of the isolated RNA, so they sequenced expressed TCRB transcripts. The data were produced by immunoSEQ multiplex PCR, yet TCRdb's version contains in-frame clones alone and is incomplete. Among roughly 350,000 clones listed, roughly 9.8% were seen once. No antigen has been identified for these receptors. Sequencing was carried out using central memory CD4+ T cells from blood. Receptor source: a man aged 30-40 years with type 1 diabetes.

V usage is TRBV5-6 and J usage is TRBJ2-2; D unresolved. The CDR3 extends over 13 amino acids. V shed 2 bases and J shed 4 bases, with 6 bases lying between them. In germline, CDR1 is SGHDT, CDR2 YYEEEE. The CDR3 sequence: CASSLRLTGELFF. DNA of the CDR3: TGTGCCAGCAGCTTACGACTCACCGGGGAGCTGTTTTTT.

This chain joins TRBV5-1 and TRBJ2-7; D is uncertain. There are 16 residues in the CDR3. The V end lost 1 base, the J end lost 2 bases, and 16 bases lay between the germline ends. Germline assignment: CDR1 SGHRS and CDR2 YFSETQ. CDR3 sequence (DNA): TGCGCCAGCAGCTTGTTGTACCCGGGTACCACCTACGAGCAGTACTTC. Encoded protein: CASSLLYPGTTYEQYF.

The chain employs TRBV7-3 and TRBJ2-5, with unresolved D. The J call may not be correct, given that the DNA end is closer to TRBJ2-7. CDR1 and CDR2 from the germline V gene are SGHTA and FQGTGA. CDR3 size: 15 residues. The CDR3 DNA reads as TGTGCCAGCAGCCCCTCCCCGGGCAGCAACTACGAGCAGTACTTC. It encodes CASSPSPGSNYEQYF.

Only a few counts were recorded for this clone. In DNA form, the CDR3 reads TGTGCCAGCAGCTTAGACACGGGGTGGACAGATACGCAGTATTTT. It codes for CASSLDTGWTDTQYF. The chain is built from TRBV11-2 and TRBJ2-3; D is perhaps TRBD2 (5 bases). From germline, CDR1 is SGHAT and CDR2 FQNNGV. This CDR3 contains 15 residues. V was cut by 0 bases and J by 3 bases, with 10 bases left in between.

A few counts support this clone. The rearrangement joins TRBV7-9 to TRBJ2-1, with 12 nucleotides matching TRBD2. This CDR3 comprises 16 residues. V lost 3 bases to trimming and J lost 6 bases; unmatched junction nucleotides: 6. Germline values: CDR1 SEHNR, CDR2 FQNEAQ (reference sequence). Here the CDR3 DNA reads TGTGCCAGCAGCTTCTGGACTAGCGGGGAAGGCAATGAGCAGTTCTTC. This sequence encodes CASSFWTSGEGNEQFF.

This clone was seen more than once but under ten times. The gene calls are TRBV5-6 and TRBJ2-7; a weak D match, TRBD2 (6 bases). Germline V CDR1 and CDR2: SGHDT, YYEEEE. Trimming shortened V by 4 bases and J by 3 bases, and 11 bases separated the two germline ends. The CDR3 totals 13 residues. The chain's CDR3 is CASSPVGGYEQYF. The CDR3 nucleotides read TGTGCCAGCAGCCCTGTGGGGGGCTACGAGCAGTACTTC. Using reference TRBV5-6 and TRBJ2-7 for the parts outside the CDR3, the full variable domain is DAGVTQSPTHLIKTRGQQVTLRCSPKSGHDTVSWYQQALGQGPQFIFQYYEEEERQRGNFPDRFSGHQFPNYSSELNVNALLLGDSALYLCASSPVGGYEQYFGPGTRLTVT.

This clone was observed many times. This chain joins TRBV4-3 and TRBJ1-4; D perhaps matches TRBD1 (5 bases). The CDR3 is made up of 16 amino acids. CDR1 and CDR2 from the germline V gene are LGHNA and YSLEER. V was shortened by 1 base and J by 1 base, with 10 bases between the two germline ends. Here the CDR3 reads CASSQAGSQTNEKLFF. CDR3 coding DNA: TGCGCCAGCAGCCAAGCAGGGTCCCAAACTAATGAAAAACTGTTTTTT.

Ten or more counts support this clone. The chain carries TRBV11-2 and TRBJ1-2, with a tentative D call TRBD1 (6 bases). The V and J ends lost 1 base and 5 bases respectively, with 17 bases between them. CDR3 length: 16 amino acids. Germline V gene sequence: CDR1 SGHAT, CDR2 FQNNGV. The CDR3, as DNA: TGTGCCAGCAGCTTAGGGGGGCGCAGGTACGAATATGGCTACACCTTC. This sequence encodes CASSLGGRRYEYGYTF.

This clone was found many times. This chain connects TRBV11-2 to TRBJ2-5, with D perhaps TRBD1 or TRBD2 (5 bases each). V lost 3 bases and J 3 bases, leaving 14 bases between the germline ends. The CDR3 has 15 amino acids. The germline V gene has CDR1 SGHAT and CDR2 FQNNGV. The DNA of the CDR3 is TGTGCCAGCAGCTTCCGCCGGGACCTAAAAGAGACCCAGTACTTC. Protein product: CASSFRRDLKETQYF.

This clone was seen a few times. The chain combines TRBV28 with TRBJ1-1, with 8 nucleotides matching TRBD1. V shed 4 bases, J shed 0 bases, and the junction held 4 bases outside the gene matches. Germline-derived CDR1 and CDR2 are MDHEN and SYDVKM. CDR3 length: 15 amino acids. The DNA of the CDR3 is TGTGCCAGCAGTTCAGGGGGCGAAATGAACACTGAAGCTTTCTTT. Encoded protein: CASSSGGEMNTEAFF.

The chain has TRBV10-3 and TRBJ2-1; D unresolved. Germline V gene lookup returns CDR1 ENHRY and CDR2 SYGVKD. The CDR3 is made up of 17 amino acids. V was clipped by 3 bases and J by 4 bases, with 19 bases between them. Here the CDR3 reads CAISDRANMRTYNEQFF. The CDR3 DNA reads as TGTGCCATCAGTGATAGGGCAAACATGCGAACGTACAATGAGCAGTTCTTC.

This chain uses TRBV29-1 with TRBJ2-7; D not certain. The CDR3 has 12 amino acids. Germline V gene lookup returns CDR1 SQVTM and CDR2 ANQGSEA. Trimming cost V 4 bases and J 2 bases, with 9 bases left between them. CDR3 in amino acids: CSVANSPYEQYF. The CDR3 region has the DNA TGCAGCGTTGCGAACAGTCCCTACGAGCAGTACTTC.

J is TRBJ2-7 and V is TRBV6-5, with D possibly being TRBD1 (6 bases). This CDR3 has 13 amino acids. The V end was cut by 5 bases, the J end by 2 bases, with 10 bases between. The germline gives CDR1 MNHEY, CDR2 SVGAGI. The CDR3 DNA reads TGTGCCAGCAGTAGACAGGCCGCCTACGAGCAGTACTTC. Translating it yields CASSRQAAYEQYF.

This clone was counted between two and nine times. The V and J genes are TRBV5-4 and TRBJ2-2; D gene unclear. In germline, CDR1 is SGHNT, CDR2 YYREEE (reference sequence). The CDR3 consists of 14 residues. V was clipped by 0 bases and J by 8 bases, with 11 bases between them. CDR3 region: CASSLEMGGGELFF. DNA for the CDR3: TGTGCCAGCAGCTTGGAAATGGGCGGTGGGGAGCTGTTTTTT.

A few counts support this clone. CDR3 sequence (DNA): TGTGCCAGCAGTCCCCCGGGGAGCGGAGAGACCCAGTACTTC. Translating gives CASSPPGSGETQYF. The chain uses TRBV28 and TRBJ2-5; tentatively, D is TRBD2 (5 bases). With 5 bases removed from V and 4 bases from J, the gap between germline ends came to 14 bases. The CDR3 is 14 amino acids. Germline CDR1 is MDHEN and CDR2 is SYDVKM. Drawing the rest from reference TRBV28 and TRBJ2-5, the complete variable domain is DVKVTQSSRYLVKRTGEKVFLECVQDMDHENMFWYRQDPGLGLRLIYFSYDVKMKEKGDIPEGYSVSREKKERFSLILESASTNQTSMYLCASSPPGSGETQYFGPGTRLLVL.

This clone was counted only a few times. A junction end diverges from the germline sequence, so it may reflect a read error. J is TRBJ1-5 and V is TRBV4-1; D call uncertain. CDR3 length equals 14 residues. Germline CDR1 reads MGHRA; CDR2 reads YSYEKL. The CDR3 loop is CASSQDVGYQPQHF. CDR3 coding DNA: TGTGCCAGCAGCCAAGATGTGGGTTATCAGCCCCAGCATTTT.

This clone was observed once. The genes are TRBV11-3 and TRBJ1-2; no definite D call. Germline assignment: CDR1 SGHNT and CDR2 YENEEA. This CDR3 contains 13 residues. V lost 0 bases and J 6 bases, leaving 8 bases between the germline ends. CDR3 residues: CASSLEGDDGYTF. The CDR3 region has the DNA TGTGCCAGCAGCTTAGAAGGAGACGATGGCTACACCTTC. Using reference TRBV11-3 and TRBJ1-2 for the parts outside the CDR3, the full variable domain is EAGVVQSPRYKIIEKKQPVAFWCNPISGHNTLYWYLQNLGQGPELLIRYENEEAVDDSQLPKDRFSAERLKGVDSTLKIQPAELGDSAVYLCASSLEGDDGYTFGSGTRLTVV.

A note on this clone: Since a much larger clone is just one base distant, this may be a read error. The chain couples TRBV5-4 to TRBJ2-5, with D possibly TRBD2 on 6 matching bases. This CDR3 has 14 residues. Per germline, CDR1 SGHNT and CDR2 YYREEE (reference sequence). CDR3 sequence reads: CTSSPWTTQETQYF. DNA of the CDR3: TGTACCAGCAGCCCGTGGACTACACAAGAGACCCAGTACTTC.

This chain links TRBV29-1 with TRBJ2-6, with D possibly being TRBD2 (6 bases). The CDR3 extends over 14 amino acids. CDR1 and CDR2 (germline): SQVTM, ANQGSEA. The ends were cut back, 1 base at V and 3 bases at J, with 7 bases in the middle. CDR3 nucleotide sequence: TGCAGCGTTGAAGGGGGGGATGGGGCCAACGTCCTGACTTTC. Protein sequence: CSVEGGDGANVLTF.

This clone showed up just a few times. The chain has TRBV27 and TRBJ2-7, with D tentatively TRBD1 (5 bases). CDR3 size: 15 residues. From germline, CDR1 is MNHEY and CDR2 SMNVEV (reference sequence). The V and J ends lost 3 bases and 3 bases respectively, with 15 bases between them. The CDR3 reads CASSFREGRDYEQYF. CDR3 sequence (DNA): TGTGCCAGCAGTTTTAGGGAAGGCAGGGACTACGAGCAGTACTTC.

This clone was recorded a few times. The chain links TRBV29-1 to TRBJ2-7, with a weak D call TRBD1 (5 bases). V was cut by 6 bases and J by 5 bases, with 20 bases left in between. This CDR3 contains 14 residues. Germline values: CDR1 SQVTM, CDR2 ANQGSEA. This CDR3 is CSVDPKQGSHEQYF. CDR3 DNA: TGCAGCGTCGACCCTAAGCAGGGTTCCCACGAGCAGTACTTC.

This clone showed up just a few times. V usage is TRBV29-1 and J usage is TRBJ2-3; D may be TRBD2 (5 bases). The V gene lost 4 bases and the J gene lost 4 bases, with 12 bases spanning the gap. CDR3 size: 13 residues. CDR1 is SQVTM and CDR2 is ANQGSEA in the germline V gene. CDR3 region: CSVATRVSDTQYF. The CDR3 nucleotides are TGCAGCGTTGCTACTAGAGTCTCAGATACGCAGTATTTT.

The chain links TRBV7-8 to TRBJ2-5; D gene ambiguous. The length of the CDR3 is 11 residues. Between the trimmed V and J ends, which lost 6 bases and 2 bases, there was a span of 4 bases. Germline V gives CDR1 SGHVS, CDR2 FQNEAQ. CDR3 region: CASRAQETQYF. As DNA, the CDR3 is TGTGCCAGCAGGGCACAAGAGACCCAGTACTTC.